Listed below are T cell receptor beta chains from one sample, sequenced in a study of blood T cell repertoires in COVID-19. Only in-frame clones appear in the TCRdb table, and some are missing; sequencing was by immunoSEQ multiplex PCR. The data hold 200,000 to 250,000 clones, with approximately 90% observed a single time. The sample consisted of peripheral blood. The source of these receptors is a woman under 30 who had recovered from COVID-19. Both conserved end residues are part of each CDR3. A D gene is named only where the DNA matches it firmly. Clone size is given for some rows only: seen once, a few or many times, or a class if the clone is expanded.

TRBV5-6	TRBJ2-1	NA	TRBD1	14	CASSLGQGFKEQFF	TGTGCCAGCAGCTTGGGACAGGGGTTTAAAGAGCAGTTCTTC
TRBV29-1	TRBJ2-1	NA	TRBD2	13	CSGRLAGDNEQFF	TGCAGCGGTAGACTAGCGGGGGACAATGAGCAGTTCTTC
TRBV9	TRBJ2-3	NA	NA	13	CASSLDPRDTQYF	TGTGCCAGCAGCCTCGACCCTAGGGATACGCAGTATTTT
TRBV5-4	TRBJ2-7	once	TRBD1	16	CASSLGGQGAFYEQYF	TGTGCCAGCAGCTTAGGGGGACAGGGGGCTTTTTACGAGCAGTACTTC
TRBV7-2	TRBJ1-1	NA	NA	13	CASSSRRGTEAFF	TGTGCCAGCAGCTCCCGGCGGGGCACTGAAGCTTTCTTT
TRBV6-2/TRBV6-3	TRBJ2-5	NA	TRBD2	17	CASSYSRTSGRQETQYF	TGTGCCAGCAGTTACTCTCGGACTAGCGGGAGACAAGAGACCCAGTACTTC
TRBV13	TRBJ1-2	NA	NA	14	CASGVGSFTYGYTF	TGTGCCAGTGGGGTGGGGAGCTTTACCTATGGCTACACCTTC
TRBV6-2/TRBV6-3	TRBJ1-2	few	NA	12	CASSYSFFGYTF	TGTGCCAGCAGTTACTCGTTCTTTGGCTACACCTTC
TRBV4-1	TRBJ2-1	NA	TRBD2	15	CASSHIRAGANEQFF	TGCGCCAGCAGCCATATAAGAGCGGGGGCCAATGAGCAGTTCTTC
TRBV19	TRBJ1-1	NA	TRBD1	13	CASRLSGTGSAFF	TGTGCCAGCAGGTTAAGCGGGACAGGGTCGGCTTTCTTT
TRBV15	TRBJ1-3	NA	NA	17	CATSSDLETAGGNTIYF	TGTGCCACCAGCAGTGATCTGGAGACGGCGGGAGGGAACACCATATATTTT
TRBV2	TRBJ1-1	NA	TRBD1	13	CASQGAGNTEAFF	TGTGCCAGTCAGGGGGCAGGAAACACTGAAGCTTTCTTT
TRBV19	TRBJ2-7	NA	TRBD2	16	CASSIDLAGVRSEQYF	TGTGCCAGTAGTATAGATTTAGCGGGAGTACGATCCGAGCAGTACTTC
TRBV27	TRBJ2-2	NA	TRBD2	18	CASSSSGLAGVSTGELFF	TGTGCCAGCAGCTCATCGGGACTAGCGGGAGTTAGCACCGGGGAGCTGTTTTTT
TRBV7-8	TRBJ2-1	NA	NA	16	CASSPSQGTAYNEQFF	TGTGCCAGCAGCCCAAGTCAGGGAACCGCCTACAATGAGCAGTTCTTC
TRBV30	TRBJ2-7	NA	TRBD2	14	CAWRGLAGVYEQYF	TGTGCCTGGAGGGGACTAGCGGGAGTATACGAGCAGTACTTC
TRBV14	TRBJ2-1	NA	TRBD1	15	CASSQSGQGYNEQFF	TGTGCCAGCAGCCAATCGGGACAGGGTTACAATGAGCAGTTCTTC
TRBV7-9	TRBJ2-3	once	NA	16	CASSRVSGGATDTQYF	TGTGCCAGCAGCCGAGTCTCTGGCGGCGCCACAGATACGCAGTATTTT
TRBV7-3	TRBJ2-2	NA	TRBD1	17	CASSLFGSTGFPGELFF	TGTGCCAGCAGCCTCTTTGGTTCGACAGGGTTCCCCGGGGAGCTGTTTTTT
TRBV9	TRBJ2-3	NA	NA	13	CASSSGSTDTQYF	TGTGCCAGCAGCTCAGGAAGCACAGATACGCAGTATTTT
TRBV5-5	TRBJ2-4	NA	NA	11	CASSLGQLKYF	TGTGCCAGCAGCCTTGGGCAGTTGAAGTACTTC
TRBV4-3	TRBJ1-2	once	NA	14	CASSQETGTYGYTF	TGCGCCAGCAGCCAAGAAACAGGGACGTATGGCTACACCTTC
TRBV29-1	TRBJ1-2	NA	TRBD1	13	CSLSDRGRYGYTF	TGCAGCTTATCGGACAGGGGCCGGTATGGCTACACCTTC
TRBV4-2	TRBJ1-2	NA	TRBD1	15	CASSQDRGQRYGYTF	TGTGCCAGCAGCCAAGATAGGGGACAGCGTTATGGCTACACCTTC
TRBV7-2	TRBJ2-1	NA	TRBD2	15	CASSFSGRAMYEQFF	TGTGCCAGCAGCTTTTCCGGGAGGGCCATGTATGAGCAGTTCTTC
TRBV18	TRBJ2-7	few	TRBD1	15	CASSLGQGSSYEQYF	TGTGCCAGCTCACTTGGACAGGGATCGTCCTACGAGCAGTACTTC
TRBV7-9	TRBJ2-1	NA	NA	14	CASSLTWLDNEQFF	TGTGCCAGCAGCTTAACCTGGCTCGACAATGAGCAGTTCTTC
TRBV6-2/TRBV6-3	TRBJ2-1	NA	TRBD2	15	CASSTLGLDYNEQFF	TGTGCCAGCAGTACCCTCGGACTAGACTACAATGAGCAGTTCTTC
TRBV27	TRBJ1-1	NA	TRBD1	14	CASSPWTGGTEAFF	TGTGCCAGCAGTCCGTGGACAGGGGGAACTGAAGCTTTCTTT
TRBV19	TRBJ2-7	NA	TRBD1	15	CASQEEWDRGYEQYF	TGTGCCAGTCAGGAGGAGTGGGACAGGGGTTACGAGCAGTACTTC
TRBV6-5	TRBJ2-7	NA	TRBD1	14	CASSKSTGVSEQYF	TGTGCCAGCAGTAAGTCAACAGGGGTATCGGAGCAGTACTTC
TRBV6-5	TRBJ2-3	NA	NA	15	CASSYSVGTFDTQYF	TGTGCCAGCAGTTACTCGGTGGGGACTTTTGATACGCAGTATTTT
TRBV27	TRBJ1-5	NA	TRBD1	15	CASSPRTGGGQPQHF	TGTGCCAGCAGCCCTCGGACAGGGGGGGGTCAGCCCCAGCATTTT
TRBV5-1	TRBJ2-7	NA	TRBD2	15	CASSSLAGVSLEQYF	TGCGCCAGCAGCTCTCTAGCGGGAGTATCCCTCGAGCAGTACTTC
TRBV19	TRBJ2-7	NA	NA	14	CASTPSDPSYEQYF	TGTGCCAGTACCCCTAGCGACCCATCCTACGAGCAGTACTTC